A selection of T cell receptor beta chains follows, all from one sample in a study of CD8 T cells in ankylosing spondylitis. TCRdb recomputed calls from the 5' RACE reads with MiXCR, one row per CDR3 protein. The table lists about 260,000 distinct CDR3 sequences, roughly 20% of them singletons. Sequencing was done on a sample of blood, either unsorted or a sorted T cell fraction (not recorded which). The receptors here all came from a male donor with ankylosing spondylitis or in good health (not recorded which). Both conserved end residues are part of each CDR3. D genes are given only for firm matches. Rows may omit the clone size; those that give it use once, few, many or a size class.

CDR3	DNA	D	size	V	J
CASSLDDSKDEQFF	TGCGCCAGCAGCTTGGACGACAGTAAGGATGAGCAGTTCTTC	NA	NA	TRBV5-1	TRBJ2-1
CASSLMIGAGDYNEQFF	TGTGCCAGCAGCTTGATGATCGGAGCGGGAGACTACAATGAGCAGTTCTTC	TRBD2	many	TRBV5-6	TRBJ2-1
CSARSIRGRDTEAFF	TGCAGTGCTAGATCCATTAGGGGCCGGGACACTGAAGCTTTCTTT	NA	NA	TRBV20-1	TRBJ1-1
CSARTLYNEQFF	TGCAGTGCTCGAACACTATACAATGAGCAGTTCTTC	NA	few	TRBV20-1	TRBJ2-1
CSARGLQSGNTIYF	TGCAGTGCTAGGGGTTTACAGTCTGGAAACACCATATATTTT	NA	few	TRBV20-1	TRBJ1-3
CSARDSGRPNTEAFF	TGCAGTGCTAGAGATAGCGGGCGGCCCAACACTGAAGCTTTCTTT	NA	few	TRBV20-1	TRBJ1-1
CASSQGGFTDTQYF	TGCGCCAGCAGCCAAGGTGGCTTCACAGATACGCAGTATTTT	NA	NA	TRBV4-1	TRBJ2-3
CSARADSTVYNEQFF	TGCAGTGCTAGGGCCGATTCAACAGTCTACAATGAGCAGTTCTTC	NA	NA	TRBV20-1	TRBJ2-1
CASSSRGQNTGELFF	TGTGCCAGCAGTTCCCGGGGTCAGAACACCGGGGAGCTGTTTTTT	NA	few	TRBV6-5	TRBJ2-2
CASSLTGTWGTQYF	TGTGCCAGCAGTTTAACGGGGACCTGGGGGACCCAGTACTTC	NA	few	TRBV12-3/TRBV12-4	TRBJ2-5
CSVDGWNTEAFF	TGCAGCGTTGACGGCTGGAACACTGAAGCTTTCTTT	NA	few	TRBV29-1	TRBJ1-1
CAISVDSRDTQYF	TGTGCCATCAGTGTCGACAGCAGAGATACGCAGTATTTT	NA	few	TRBV10-3	TRBJ2-3
CSARGDAGELFF	TGCAGTGCTAGAGGGGACGCCGGGGAGCTGTTTTTT	NA	few	TRBV20-1	TRBJ2-2